The source of this TCR beta chain is a study of shared clonotypes between healthy human individuals (dated by TCRdb to about 2020). As for the study more broadly: A few men and two women, aged 18 to 49 years, made up the cohort. Per donor, leukapheresis produced somewhere between about 0.9 and 9 billion PBMCs. To estimate repertoire size and how much clonotype sharing occurs between individuals, the study deeply sequenced the blood TCR repertoires of about 5 healthy adults. To increase sequencing depth and limit assay-specific biases, TCR repertoire library preparation and sequencing were carried out by different laboratories using diverse techniques.

Using the deep immunoSEQ assay, multiplex PCR amplified TCR CDR3 regions from genomic DNA. Extracted genomic DNA from each cell subset was distributed evenly across all wells of several immunoSEQ 96-well plates, and each plate was treated as a replicate. For unsorted PBMC, roughly 300 ng of genomic DNA, equivalent to about 30,000 T cell genomes, went into each replicate PCR. Unsorted PBMC genomic DNA was sequenced across ten immunoSEQ deep assay plates. Purified libraries were measured with a Qubit 3.0 fluorometer, size-checked on a Bioanalyzer 2100, and measured again with the KAPA Library Quantification kit. Every immunoSEQ 96-well plate was sequenced on a separate single-read 150-cycle Illumina NextSeq 550 flow cell. The paper's processing steps were these. Because the immunoSEQ output included only junctional sequences and no quality scores, the filtering could not be the same as the filtering used for full-length reads. Sequences were annotated with PyIR, a Python wrapper for IgBLAST v1.9, using IMGT germline references to assign V/J genes and CDR3. Reads with weak V/J assignments (E-value above 1e-6), missing CDR3, stop codons, out-of-frame junctions, or ambiguous translated residues were removed. V3J clonotypes were defined as sequences sharing the same inferred V gene, J gene, and CDR3 amino acid sequence. The percentage overlap between two repertoires was calculated by dividing the number of shared unique clonotypes by the size of the smaller repertoire. Repertoire richness was assessed with RTK rarefaction, the Chao1 estimator, and Recon v2.1 estimates of unobserved clonotypes. Here the immuneACCESS table is served through TCRdb, limited to in-frame sequences with V and J called. Missing clones are a known gap in these copies; in checked studies unresolved V genes cover under half, and the rest lacks a known reason. V and J calls and clone size are as listed in that table; D and trimming were resolved from the DNA. The sample yields over 400,000 clones; 81% were counted once. Roughly 13% of the sample is in the top ten clones.

The donors were healthy, HIV-negative adults with no recently reported acute infections or vaccinations. Only Caucasian adults living in Nashville, Tennessee, USA were represented among the donors. For unsorted samples, 90 million or so PBMCs were counted and genomic DNA was extracted with the QIAamp DNA Blood Mini kit. After blood collection by leukapheresis, PBMCs were isolated using Ficoll-Histopaque density gradient centrifugation and then cryopreserved in the vapor phase of liquid nitrogen. According to the germline V gene (reference sequence), CDR1 reads LNHDA and CDR2 reads SQIVND. From V the trimming removes 6 bases and from J it removes 6 bases, while the gene matches leave 5 bases of the junction unaccounted for. The CDR3 contains 13 residues, cysteine and phenylalanine counted. Only the CDR3 region is kept as DNA, spanning 39 bases read in frame from base 1. Study-wide conclusions, independent of this receptor: Sampling was restricted to blood, and TCR repertoires in tissue are likely to differ from TCR repertoires in blood. Pairwise subsampling led to the expectation that sequencing depth would affect the degree of clonotype sharing among donors. The small number of donors limited the genetic and exposure-history diversity represented.

Note on this clone: What antigen it recognizes has not been identified. Base qualities are not recorded, but no much larger clone differs from it by a single base.

Sequences were obtained from PBMCs. This TCR derives from a woman aged 40 to 55 in good health. Some clones in this sample may be carry-over from other donors' samples. The sequence is built from TRBV19 and TRBJ2-1; 7 bases in the junction line up with TRBD1. CDR3 loop: CASSQQGFNEQFF. The nucleotides read TGTGCCAGTAGCCAACAGGGGTTCAATGAGCAGTTCTTC.